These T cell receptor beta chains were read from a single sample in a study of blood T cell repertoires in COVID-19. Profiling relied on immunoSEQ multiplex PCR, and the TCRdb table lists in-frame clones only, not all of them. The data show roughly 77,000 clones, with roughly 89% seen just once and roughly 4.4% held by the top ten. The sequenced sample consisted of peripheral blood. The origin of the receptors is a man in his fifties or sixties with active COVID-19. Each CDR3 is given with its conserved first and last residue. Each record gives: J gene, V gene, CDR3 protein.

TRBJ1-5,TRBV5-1,CASSPGSGDQPQHF
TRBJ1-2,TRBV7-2,CASSLDPGNYGYTF
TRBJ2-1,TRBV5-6,CASSIQAQQFF
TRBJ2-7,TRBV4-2,CASSQTDKPNYEQYF
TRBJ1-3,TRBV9,CASSVGTGLSGNTIYF
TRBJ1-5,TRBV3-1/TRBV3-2,CASSAGQGIQPQHF
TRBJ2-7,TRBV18,CASSPTSLHEQYF
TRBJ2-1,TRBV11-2,CASSLGSRDEQFF
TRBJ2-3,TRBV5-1,CASSTVGGLAGVTDTQYF
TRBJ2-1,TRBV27,CASSLSRLSEQFF
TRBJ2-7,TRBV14,CASSQEGTSEYF
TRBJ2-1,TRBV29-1,CSVGKRSGYNEQFF
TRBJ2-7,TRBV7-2,CASSFQQGTLNF
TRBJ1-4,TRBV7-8,CASSEDRNEKLFF
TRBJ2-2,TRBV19,CASREGRAISLNTGELFF
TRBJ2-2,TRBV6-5,CASRRDRGSGELFF
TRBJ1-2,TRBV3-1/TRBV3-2,CASSQLGGQGIYGYTF
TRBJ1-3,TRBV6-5,CASRDGTEAGNTIYF
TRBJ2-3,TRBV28,CASSFDPEDTQYF
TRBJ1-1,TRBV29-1,CSVWSGWSTEAFF
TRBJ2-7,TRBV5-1,CASSLAGRGGLHEQYF
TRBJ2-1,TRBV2,CASSVVNEQFF
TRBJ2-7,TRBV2,CASASTYEQYF
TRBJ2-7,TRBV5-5,CASSFTGDYEQYF
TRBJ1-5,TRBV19,CASSRGQPQHF
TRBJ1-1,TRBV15,CATSRDRDNTEAFF
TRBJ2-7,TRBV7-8,CASSLAGRAVRWEYF
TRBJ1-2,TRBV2,CASGQNGYTF
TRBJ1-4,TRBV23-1,CAGGRGRKLFF
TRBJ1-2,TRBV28,CASSLPGPPHNYGYTF
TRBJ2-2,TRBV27,CASSQSGTGVTGELFF
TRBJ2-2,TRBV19,CASTRLAGNTGELFF
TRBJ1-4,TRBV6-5,CASSYGGMDEKLFF
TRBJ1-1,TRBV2,CASRSGTGDLDTEAFF
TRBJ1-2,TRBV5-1,CASSSGTGANGYTF
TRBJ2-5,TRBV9,CASSVDGQGKETQYF
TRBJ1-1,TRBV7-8,CASSLEERTEAFF
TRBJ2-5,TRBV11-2,CASRPPGLASQETQYF
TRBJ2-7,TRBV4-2,CASSQESGQISEQYF
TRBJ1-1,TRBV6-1,CASSEIDSTYTEAFF
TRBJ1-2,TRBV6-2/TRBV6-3,CASSSTTRGYTF
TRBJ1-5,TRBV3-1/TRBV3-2,CASSQGAGYYSNQPQHF
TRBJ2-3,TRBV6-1,CASSEVGQRTDTQYF
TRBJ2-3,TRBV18,CASSQSTGGPADTQYF
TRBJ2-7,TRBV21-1,CASSSREGTSNGVEEQYF
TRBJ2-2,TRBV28,CASRTPRSYSNTGELFF
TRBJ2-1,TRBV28,CASSLGQGPYNEQFF
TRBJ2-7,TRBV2,CASSPQYEQYF
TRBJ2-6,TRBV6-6,CASRTGTGTGANVLTF
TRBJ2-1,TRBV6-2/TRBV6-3,CASSYSRIRVVGGNEQFF
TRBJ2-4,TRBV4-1,CASSPIYRNLAKNIQYF